These T cell receptor beta chains were read from a single sample in a study of breast tumors, draining lymph nodes, adjacent tissues. TCRdb used MiXCR to reprocess the multiplex PCR reads, holding one entry per CDR3 protein. The table lists 130,000 or so distinct CDR3 sequences, about 22% of them singletons. The specimen sequenced was axillary lymph node tissue. Receptor source: a female donor with breast cancer. Some clones in this sample may be carry-over from other donors' samples. Each CDR3 is given without its conserved first and last residue. The order of the fields is V gene, CDR3 protein.

>TRBV19
ASSIRQFQETQY
>TRBV2
ASSELAGGYYNEQF
>TRBV4-1
ASSLGPGRGPYGQY
>TRBV24-1
ATSDLQGAGNTIY
>TRBV11-3
ASSLGREGKNIQY
>TRBV6-5
ASSGGGNQSQH
>TRBV20-1
SALTSGRGQNQPQH
>TRBV29-1
SVVEANTGELF
>TRBV4-2
ASSQTRVETQY
>TRBV12-3/TRBV12-4
ASSLGQGTQY
>TRBV24-1
ATSDLYGSTDTQY
>TRBV20-1
SASPPRAGRPQY
>TRBV12-3/TRBV12-4
ASSRGRWARSEQY
>TRBV5-5
ASSSLAGNPYEQY
>TRBV3-1
ASSQRGDHNYEQY
>TRBV7-9
ASSLGTGKQY
>TRBV19
ASRGGTSGRARQF
>TRBV12-3/TRBV12-4
ASSARGRNEKLF
>TRBV6-2/TRBV6-3
ASSPSGLVGEQF
>TRBV7-2
ASSLAAWVGGETQY
>TRBV4-1
ASSQVPAESSYNEQF
>TRBV15
ATSRGSRTNIQY
>TRBV4-1
ASSQAPGLAGGVLYEQF
>TRBV9
ASSVDRDTYEQY
>TRBV29-1
SVEDLTGSSGNTIY
>TRBV19
ASSATQGASFTGELF
>TRBV6-1
ASSDNPPATNQPQH
>TRBV24-1
ATSRDRAYNEQF
>TRBV12-3/TRBV12-4
ASRGQGNSPLH
>TRBV11-3
ASSLTSSSFNEQF
>TRBV11-1
ATGRGSGANVLT
>TRBV20-1
SARGLAGGPYEQY
>TRBV5-4
ASSLRRQETQY
>TRBV28
ASSSLGSSEQY
>TRBV7-3
ASSLTGGRGRETQY
>TRBV11-3
ASSLSLGVQETQY
>TRBV7-9
ASSLEAGKGYEQY
>TRBV2
AIKQALSGYEQY
>TRBV7-9
ASSSKGLGEKLF
>TRBV11-1
ASSFPLTGELF
>TRBV2
ASSEWDGVFQQY
>TRBV19
ASSIVGASEQF
>TRBV9
ASSVAAERLSGYT
>TRBV20-1
SARDSAEDTQY
>TRBV15
ATSRGGQDSGNTIY
>TRBV27
ASSLSRRVNTGELF
>TRBV20-1
SAPGRGLRTGELF
>TRBV4-1
ASSRRDRGGEQY
>TRBV20-1
SAVYFQETQY
>TRBV2
ASSEGGGALSYEQY
>TRBV28
ASSLFRAGGRNEQF